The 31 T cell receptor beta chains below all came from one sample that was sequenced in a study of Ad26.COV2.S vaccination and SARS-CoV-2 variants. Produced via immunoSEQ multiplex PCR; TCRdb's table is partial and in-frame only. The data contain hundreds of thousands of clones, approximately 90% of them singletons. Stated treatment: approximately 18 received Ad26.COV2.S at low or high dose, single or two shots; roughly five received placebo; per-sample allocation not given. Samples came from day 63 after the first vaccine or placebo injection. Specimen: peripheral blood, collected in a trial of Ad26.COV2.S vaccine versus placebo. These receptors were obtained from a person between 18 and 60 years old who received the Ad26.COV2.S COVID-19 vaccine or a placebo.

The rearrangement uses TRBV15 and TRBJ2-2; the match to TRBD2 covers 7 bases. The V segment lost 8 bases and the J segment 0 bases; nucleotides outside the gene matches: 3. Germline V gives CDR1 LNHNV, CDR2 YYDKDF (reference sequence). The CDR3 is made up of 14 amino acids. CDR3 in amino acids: CATERGSNTGELFF. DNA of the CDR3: TGTGCCACCGAGCGGGGTTCGAACACCGGGGAGCTGTTTTTT. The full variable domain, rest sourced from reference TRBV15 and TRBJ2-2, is DAMVIQNPRYQVTQFGKPVTLSCSQTLNHNVMYWYQQKSSQAPKLLFHYYDKDFNNEADTPDNFQSRRPNTSFCFLDIRSPGLGDTAMYLCATERGSNTGELFFGEGSRLTVL.

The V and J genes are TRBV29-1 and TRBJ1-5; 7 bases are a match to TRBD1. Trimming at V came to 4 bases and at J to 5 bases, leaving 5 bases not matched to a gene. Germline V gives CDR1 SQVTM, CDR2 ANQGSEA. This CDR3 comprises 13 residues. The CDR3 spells CSVGQGGHQPQHF. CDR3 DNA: TGCAGCGTTGGACAGGGCGGTCATCAGCCCCAGCATTTT.

The CDR3 nucleotides read TGTGCCAGCAGCGTCCTAGATACGCAGTATTTT. Translated, it gives CASSVLDTQYF. J is TRBJ2-3 and V is TRBV7-9; no reliable D call. The germline V gene has CDR1 SEHNR and CDR2 FQNEAQ (reference sequence). CDR3 length equals 11 residues. Trimming stripped 5 bases from V and 5 bases from J, with 5 bases between.

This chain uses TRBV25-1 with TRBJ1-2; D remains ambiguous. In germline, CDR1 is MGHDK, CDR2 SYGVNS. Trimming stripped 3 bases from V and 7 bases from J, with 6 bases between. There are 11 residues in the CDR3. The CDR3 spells CASSDFVGYTF. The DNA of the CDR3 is TGTGCCAGCAGTGATTTTGTTGGCTACACCTTC.

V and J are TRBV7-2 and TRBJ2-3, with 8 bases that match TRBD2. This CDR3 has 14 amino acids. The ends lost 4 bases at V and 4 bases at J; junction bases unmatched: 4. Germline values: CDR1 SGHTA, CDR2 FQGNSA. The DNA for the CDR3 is TGTGCCAGCAGCTCGACTAGCGCCCCAGATACGCAGTATTTT. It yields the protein CASSSTSAPDTQYF.

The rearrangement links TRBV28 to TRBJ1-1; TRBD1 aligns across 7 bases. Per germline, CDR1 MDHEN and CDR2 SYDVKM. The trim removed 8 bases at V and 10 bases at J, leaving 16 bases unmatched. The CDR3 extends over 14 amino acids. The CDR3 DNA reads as TGTGCCAGCCTCCGGACAGGTCGTTTAACCGGAGCTTTCTTT. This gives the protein CASLRTGRLTGAFF.

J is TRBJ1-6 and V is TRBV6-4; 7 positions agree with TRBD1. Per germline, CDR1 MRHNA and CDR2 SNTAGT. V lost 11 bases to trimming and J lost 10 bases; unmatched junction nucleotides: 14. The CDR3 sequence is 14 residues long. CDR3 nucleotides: TGTGCCCCCAGGGGGATCGTCCGCAGATCACCCCTCCACTTT. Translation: CAPRGIVRRSPLHF.

The CDR3 DNA reads TGTGCCAGCAGCCAAGATCAGGGTTCGAACACTGAAGCTTTCTTT. Translation gives CASSQDQGSNTEAFF. V is TRBV4-2 and J is TRBJ1-1, with D possibly being TRBD1 (5 bases). Germline V CDR1 and CDR2: LGHNA, YNFKEQ. CDR3 size: 15 residues. V shed 0 bases and J shed 1 base, with 9 bases lying between them.

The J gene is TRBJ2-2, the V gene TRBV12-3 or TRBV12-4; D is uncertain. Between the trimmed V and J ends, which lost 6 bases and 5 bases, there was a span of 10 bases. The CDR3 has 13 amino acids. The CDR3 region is CASSKASTGELFF. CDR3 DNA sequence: TGTGCCAGCAGCAAGGCTAGTACCGGGGAGCTGTTTTTT.

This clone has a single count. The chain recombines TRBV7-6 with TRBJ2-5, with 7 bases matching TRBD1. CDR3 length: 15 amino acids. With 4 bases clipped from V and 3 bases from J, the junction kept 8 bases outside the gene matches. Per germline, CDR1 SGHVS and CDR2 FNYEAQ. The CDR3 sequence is CASSSAGQAKETQYF. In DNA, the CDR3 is TGTGCCAGCAGCTCAGCAGGACAGGCTAAAGAGACCCAGTACTTC.

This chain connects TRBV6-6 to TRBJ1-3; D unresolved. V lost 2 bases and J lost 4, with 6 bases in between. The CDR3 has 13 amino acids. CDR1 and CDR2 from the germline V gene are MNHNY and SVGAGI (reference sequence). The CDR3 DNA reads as TGTGCCAGCAGTTACACGGGCGGAAACACCATATATTTT. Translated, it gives CASSYTGGNTIYF.

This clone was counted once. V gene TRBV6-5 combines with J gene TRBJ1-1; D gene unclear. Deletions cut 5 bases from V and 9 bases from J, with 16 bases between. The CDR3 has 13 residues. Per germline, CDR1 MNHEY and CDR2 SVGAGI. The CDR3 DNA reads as TGTGCCAGCAGTCAGGACGGAGGTCGGAAAGCTTTCTTT. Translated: CASSQDGGRKAFF.

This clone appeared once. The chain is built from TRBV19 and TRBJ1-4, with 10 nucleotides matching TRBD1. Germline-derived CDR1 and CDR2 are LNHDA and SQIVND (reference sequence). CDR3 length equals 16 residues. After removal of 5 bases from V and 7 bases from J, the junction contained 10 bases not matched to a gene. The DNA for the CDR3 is TGTGCCAGTAGTTCATCCCGGACAGGGGGTTTTGAAAAACTGTTTTTT. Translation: CASSSSRTGGFEKLFF.

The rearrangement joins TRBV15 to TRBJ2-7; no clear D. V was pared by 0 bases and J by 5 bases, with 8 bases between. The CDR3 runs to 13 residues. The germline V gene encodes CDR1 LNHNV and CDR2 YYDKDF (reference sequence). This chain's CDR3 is CATSRDLSHEQYF. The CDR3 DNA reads TGTGCCACCAGCAGAGATCTGAGCCACGAGCAGTACTTC.

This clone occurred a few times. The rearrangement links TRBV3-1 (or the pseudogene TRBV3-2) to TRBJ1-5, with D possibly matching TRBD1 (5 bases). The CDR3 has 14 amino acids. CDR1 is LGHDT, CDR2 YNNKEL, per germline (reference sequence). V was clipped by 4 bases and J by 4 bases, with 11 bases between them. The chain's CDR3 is CASSRDGQNQPQHF. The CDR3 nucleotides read TGTGCCAGCAGCCGGGACGGCCAGAATCAGCCCCAGCATTTT.

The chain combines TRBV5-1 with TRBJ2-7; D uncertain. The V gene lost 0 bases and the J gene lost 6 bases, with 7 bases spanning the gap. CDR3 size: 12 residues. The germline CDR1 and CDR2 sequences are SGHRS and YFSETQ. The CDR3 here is CASSLEGGEQYF. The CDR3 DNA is TGCGCCAGCAGCTTGGAAGGCGGCGAGCAGTACTTC.

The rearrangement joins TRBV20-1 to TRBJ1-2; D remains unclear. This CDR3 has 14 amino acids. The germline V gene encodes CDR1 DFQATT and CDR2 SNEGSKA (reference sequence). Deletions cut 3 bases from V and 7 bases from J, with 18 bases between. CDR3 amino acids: CSASRGGERSGYTF. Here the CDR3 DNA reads TGCAGTGCTAGTCGTGGTGGGGAGCGTAGTGGCTACACCTTC.

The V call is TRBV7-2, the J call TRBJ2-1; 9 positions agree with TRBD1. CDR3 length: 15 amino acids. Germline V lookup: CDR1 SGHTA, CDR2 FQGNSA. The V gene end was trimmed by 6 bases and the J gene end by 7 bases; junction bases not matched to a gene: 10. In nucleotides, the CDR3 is TGTGCCAGCAGTTCGACCGGGACAGGGAAAAATGAGCAGTTCTTC. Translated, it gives CASSSTGTGKNEQFF.

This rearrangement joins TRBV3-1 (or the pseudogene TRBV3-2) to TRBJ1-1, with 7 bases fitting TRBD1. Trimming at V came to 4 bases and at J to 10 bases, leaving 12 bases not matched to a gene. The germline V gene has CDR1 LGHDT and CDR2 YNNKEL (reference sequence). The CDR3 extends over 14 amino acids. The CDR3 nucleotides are TGTGCCAGCAGCCTCGCTATTAACACAGGGGCAGCTTTCTTT. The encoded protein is CASSLAINTGAAFF.

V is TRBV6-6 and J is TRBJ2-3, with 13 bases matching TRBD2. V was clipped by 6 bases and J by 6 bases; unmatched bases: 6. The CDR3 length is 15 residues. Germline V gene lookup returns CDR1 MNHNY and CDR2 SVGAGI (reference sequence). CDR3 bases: TGTGCCAGCAGCGGACTAGCGGGAGTGGGGGATACGCAGTATTTT. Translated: CASSGLAGVGDTQYF.

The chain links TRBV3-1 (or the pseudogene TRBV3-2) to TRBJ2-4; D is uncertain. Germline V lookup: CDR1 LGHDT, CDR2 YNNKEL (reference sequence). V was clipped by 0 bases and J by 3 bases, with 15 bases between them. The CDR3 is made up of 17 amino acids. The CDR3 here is CASSQEVYVGGKNIQYF. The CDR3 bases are TGTGCCAGCAGCCAAGAAGTTTATGTGGGCGGCAAAAACATTCAGTACTTC.

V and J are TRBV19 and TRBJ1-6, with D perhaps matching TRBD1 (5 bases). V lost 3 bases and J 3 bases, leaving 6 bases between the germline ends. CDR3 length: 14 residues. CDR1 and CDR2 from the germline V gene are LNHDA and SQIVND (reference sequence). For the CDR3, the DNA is TGTGCCAGTAGTATCCAGGGCTATAATTCACCCCTCCACTTT. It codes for CASSIQGYNSPLHF.

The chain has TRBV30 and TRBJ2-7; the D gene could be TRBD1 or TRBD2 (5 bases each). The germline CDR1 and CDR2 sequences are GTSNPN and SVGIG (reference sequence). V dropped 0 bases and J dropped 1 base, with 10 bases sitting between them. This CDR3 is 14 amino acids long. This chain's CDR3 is CAWSVWGSSYEQYF. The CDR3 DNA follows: TGTGCCTGGAGTGTGTGGGGGTCGTCCTACGAGCAGTACTTC.

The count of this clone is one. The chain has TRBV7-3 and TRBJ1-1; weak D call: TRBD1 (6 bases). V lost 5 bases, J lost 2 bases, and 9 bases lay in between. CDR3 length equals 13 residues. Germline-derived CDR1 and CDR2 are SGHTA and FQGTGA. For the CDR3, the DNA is TGTGCCAGCAGCCGACAGGTAAACACTGAAGCTTTCTTT. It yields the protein CASSRQVNTEAFF.

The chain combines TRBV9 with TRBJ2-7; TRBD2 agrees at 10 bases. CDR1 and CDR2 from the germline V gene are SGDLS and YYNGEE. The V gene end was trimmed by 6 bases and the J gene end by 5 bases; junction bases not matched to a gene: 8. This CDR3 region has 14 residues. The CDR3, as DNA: TGTGCCAGCAACCGGGGACTAGCGATCGACGAGCAGTACTTC. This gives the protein CASNRGLAIDEQYF.

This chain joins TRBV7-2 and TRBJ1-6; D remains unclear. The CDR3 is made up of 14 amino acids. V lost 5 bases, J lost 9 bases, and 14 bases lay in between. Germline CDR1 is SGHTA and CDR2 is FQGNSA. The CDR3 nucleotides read TGTGCCAGCAGCCCTCAGCCGCCGGGTTCACCCCTCCACTTT. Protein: CASSPQPPGSPLHF.

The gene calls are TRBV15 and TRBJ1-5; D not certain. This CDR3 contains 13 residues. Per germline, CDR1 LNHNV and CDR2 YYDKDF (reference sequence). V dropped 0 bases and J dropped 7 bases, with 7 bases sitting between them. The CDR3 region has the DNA TGTGCCACCAGCAGAGATCCCCTCCAGCCCCAGCATTTT. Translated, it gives CATSRDPLQPQHF.

The CDR3 protein is CASSQDWRRRNYGYTF. CDR3 DNA sequence: TGCGCCAGCAGCCAAGATTGGAGAAGGAGAAACTATGGCTACACCTTC. The chain recombines TRBV4-3 with TRBJ1-2; D gene ambiguous. The CDR3 length is 16 residues. The V and J ends lost 0 bases and 2 bases respectively, with 13 bases between them. From germline, CDR1 is LGHNA and CDR2 YSLEER.

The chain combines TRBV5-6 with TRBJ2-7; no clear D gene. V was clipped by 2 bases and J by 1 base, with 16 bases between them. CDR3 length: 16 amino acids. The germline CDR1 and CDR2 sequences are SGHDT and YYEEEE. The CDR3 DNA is TGTGCCAGCAGCTTTTTGGGCAGCCCGAGATCCTACGAGCAGTACTTC. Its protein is CASSFLGSPRSYEQYF.

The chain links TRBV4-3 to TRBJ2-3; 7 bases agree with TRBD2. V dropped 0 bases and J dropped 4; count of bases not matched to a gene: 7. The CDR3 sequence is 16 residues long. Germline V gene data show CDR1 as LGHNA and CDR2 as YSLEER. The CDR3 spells CASSQDGRGGADTQYF. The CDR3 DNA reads TGCGCCAGCAGCCAAGATGGGAGGGGAGGGGCAGATACGCAGTATTTT.

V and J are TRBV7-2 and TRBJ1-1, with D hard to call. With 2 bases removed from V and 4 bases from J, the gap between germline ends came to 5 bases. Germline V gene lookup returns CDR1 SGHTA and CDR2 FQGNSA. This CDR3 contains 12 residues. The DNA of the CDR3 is TGTGCCAGCAGCTTATCCGTCACTGAAGCTTTCTTT. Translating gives CASSLSVTEAFF.